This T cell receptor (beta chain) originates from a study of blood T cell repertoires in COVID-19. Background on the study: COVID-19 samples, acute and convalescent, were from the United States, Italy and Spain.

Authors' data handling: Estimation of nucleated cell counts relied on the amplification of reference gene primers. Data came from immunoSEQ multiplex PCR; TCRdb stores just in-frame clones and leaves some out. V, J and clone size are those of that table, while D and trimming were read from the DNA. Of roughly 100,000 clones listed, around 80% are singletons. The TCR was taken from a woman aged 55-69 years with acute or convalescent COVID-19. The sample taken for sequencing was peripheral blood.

The CDR3 loop is CASRVGTVNSPLHF. The CDR3 DNA reads as TGTGCCAGCAGAGTTGGGACAGTTAATTCACCCCTCCACTTT. The chain links TRBV2 to TRBJ1-6; 7 bases align to TRBD1. Germline CDR1 and CDR2: SNHLY and FYNNEI. CDR3 length: 14 amino acids. Losses at the gene ends were 6 bases for V and 6 bases for J; bases not matched to a gene: 5. Combining the CDR3 with reference TRBV2 and TRBJ1-6 gives the whole variable domain EPEVTQTPSHQVTQMGQEVILRCVPISNHLYFYWYRQILGQKVEFLVSFYNNEISEKSEIFDDQFSVERPDGSNFTLKIRSTKLEDSAMYFCASRVGTVNSPLHFGNGTRLTVT.